The clone carrying this TCR beta chain was recorded only once. Its antigen is not known. Genomic DNA acted as the template from which TCR beta VDJ combination and CDR3 sequence profiling were carried out. TCRdb re-derived calls from the reads in MiXCR, one entry per CDR3 protein. The sample holds around 400,000 distinct CDR3 sequences; 55% to 75% are singletons and the top ten take 3% to 4.5%. This sample was included in a study of CD8+CD57+ T cells in acquired aplastic anemia. The overall study: Quantities of DNA derived from sorted CD4+ and CD8+ cells averaged 3.2 ug. Researchers reported that healthy donors averaged about 9.8 million reads for CD4+ cells. Notes on the study in general: Patients and controls had in common 25 to 30 CD8+ CDR3 sequences.

The CDR3 extends over 13 amino acids. Germline CDR1 MNHEY, CDR2 SVGEGT. The V gene lost 7 bases and the J gene lost 4 bases, with 10 bases spanning the gap. This clonotype was sampled from a human donor in good health, serving as a control. V and J are TRBV6-2 or TRBV6-3 and TRBJ2-2, with no clear D. Sequenced material: sorted CD4+, CD8+, or CD8+CD57+ T cells (not recorded which) from PBMCs. For the CDR3, the DNA is TGTGCCAGCAACGAGCCGGGCACCGGGGAGCTGTTTTTT. The encoded protein is CASNEPGTGELFF.